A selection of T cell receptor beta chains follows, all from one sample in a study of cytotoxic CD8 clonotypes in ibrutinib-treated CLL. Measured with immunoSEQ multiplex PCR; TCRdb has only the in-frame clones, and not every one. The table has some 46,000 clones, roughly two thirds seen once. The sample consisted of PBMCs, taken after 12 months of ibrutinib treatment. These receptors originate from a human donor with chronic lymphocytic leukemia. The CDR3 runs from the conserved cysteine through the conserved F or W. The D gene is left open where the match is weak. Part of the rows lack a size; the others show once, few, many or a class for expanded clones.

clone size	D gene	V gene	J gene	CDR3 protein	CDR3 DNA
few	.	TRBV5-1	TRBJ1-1	CASGQGMNTEAFF	TGCGCCAGCGGGCAGGGGATGAACACTGAAGCTTTCTTT
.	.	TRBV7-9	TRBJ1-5	CASSMGDLSNQPQHF	TGTGCCAGCAGCATGGGAGACCTTAGCAATCAGCCCCAGCATTTT
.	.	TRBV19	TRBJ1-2	CASSTTPRGGWDYGYTF	TGTGCCAGTAGTACAACCCCGAGGGGGGGATGGGACTATGGCTACACCTTC
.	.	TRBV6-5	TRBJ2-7	CASSYFPSYEQYF	TGTGCCAGCAGTTACTTTCCCAGCTACGAGCAGTACTTC
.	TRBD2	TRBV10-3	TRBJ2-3	CAISESSGGPTDTQYF	TGTGCCATCAGTGAGTCAAGCGGGGGGCCGACAGATACGCAGTATTTT
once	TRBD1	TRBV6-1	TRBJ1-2	CASSEGTGGGYTF	TGTGCCAGCAGTGAAGGGACAGGGGGTGGCTACACCTTC
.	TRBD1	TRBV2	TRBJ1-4	CASTRGLSAGGEKLFF	TGTGCCAGCACCAGGGGGTTATCCGCCGGGGGTGAAAAACTGTTTTTT
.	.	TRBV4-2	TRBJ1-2	CASSQDTSGHELLGYTF	TGTGCCAGCAGCCAAGATACCTCGGGACACGAACTGCTTGGCTACACCTTC
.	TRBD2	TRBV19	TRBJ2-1	CASIDLADPYNEQFF	TGTGCCAGTATTGATCTAGCGGACCCCTACAATGAGCAGTTCTTC
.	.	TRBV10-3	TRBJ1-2	CAISVGRPELGGYTF	TGTGCCATCAGTGTGGGGCGGCCTGAACTAGGTGGCTACACCTTC
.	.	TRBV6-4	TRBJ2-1	CASSDSRVYNEQFF	TGTGCCAGCAGTGACTCGAGGGTCTACAATGAGCAGTTCTTC
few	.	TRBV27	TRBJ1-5	CASSLRQPNQPQHF	TGTGCCAGCAGTCTAAGACAGCCCAATCAGCCCCAGCATTTT
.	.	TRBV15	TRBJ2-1	CATSRSLGGTGNEQFF	TGTGCCACCAGCAGATCGTTAGGGGGGACCGGCAATGAGCAGTTCTTC
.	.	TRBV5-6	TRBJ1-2	CASSLVGRVDYGYTF	TGTGCCAGCAGCTTGGTTGGCAGGGTTGACTATGGCTACACCTTC
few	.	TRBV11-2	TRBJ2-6	CASSTRTPEGSGANVLTF	TGTGCCAGCAGCACCCGGACGCCGGAAGGCTCTGGGGCCAACGTCCTGACTTTC
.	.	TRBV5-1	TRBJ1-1	CASSLEKVNTEAFF	TGCGCCAGCAGCTTGGAAAAGGTGAACACTGAAGCTTTCTTT
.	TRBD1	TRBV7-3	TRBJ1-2	CASSPGTGSGYGYTF	TGTGCCAGCAGCCCAGGGACAGGAAGCGGCTATGGCTACACCTTC
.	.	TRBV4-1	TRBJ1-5	CASSQGQGWGNQPQHF	TGCGCCAGCAGCCAAGGGCAGGGTTGGGGCAATCAGCCCCAGCATTTT
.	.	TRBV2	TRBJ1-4	CASSGEAEKLFF	TGTGCCAGCAGCGGGGAAGCTGAAAAACTGTTTTTT
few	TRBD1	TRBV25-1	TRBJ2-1	CASSDPGTGGPYNEQFF	TGTGCCAGCAGTGATCCCGGGACAGGGGGCCCCTACAATGAGCAGTTCTTC
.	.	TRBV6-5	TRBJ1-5	CASSYSRIGNQPQHF	TGTGCCAGCAGTTACTCTCGGATCGGCAATCAGCCCCAGCATTTT
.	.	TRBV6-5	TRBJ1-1	CASSYLRGEAFF	TGTGCCAGCAGTTATTTGAGGGGTGAAGCTTTCTTT
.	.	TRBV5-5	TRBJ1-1	CASSLDRPNTEAFF	TGTGCCAGCAGCTTGGACAGACCTAACACTGAAGCTTTCTTT
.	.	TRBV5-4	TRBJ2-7	CASSLVPDSHEQYF	TGTGCCAGCAGCTTGGTCCCGGACAGTCACGAGCAGTACTTC
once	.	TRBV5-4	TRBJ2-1	CASSLGSTLSYNEQFF	TGTGCCAGCAGCTTGGGCAGTACCCTCTCCTACAATGAGCAGTTCTTC
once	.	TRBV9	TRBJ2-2	CASSVGPSGELFF	TGTGCCAGCAGCGTAGGTCCAAGCGGGGAGCTGTTTTTT
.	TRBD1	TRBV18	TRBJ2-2	CASSPQDRANTGELFF	TGTGCCAGCTCACCCCAGGACAGGGCGAACACCGGGGAGCTGTTTTTT
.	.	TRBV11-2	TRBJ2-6	CASSPSNVLTF	TGTGCCAGCAGCCCCTCCAACGTCCTGACTTTC
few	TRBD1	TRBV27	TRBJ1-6	CASWDSFNSPLHF	TGTGCCAGCTGGGACAGCTTTAATTCACCCCTCCACTTT
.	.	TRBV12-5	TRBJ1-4	CASGLTIWKLFF	TGTGCTAGTGGTCTGACGATTTGGAAACTGTTTTTT
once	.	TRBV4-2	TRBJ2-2	CASSRSTGELFF	TGTGCCAGCAGCCGGTCCACCGGGGAGCTGTTTTTT
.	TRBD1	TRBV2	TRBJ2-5	CASSELSLAGGETQYF	TGTGCCAGCAGTGAATTGTCGTTGGCAGGGGGAGAGACCCAGTACTTC
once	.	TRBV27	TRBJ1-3	CASSPLSLHGAGNTIYF	TGTGCCAGCAGTCCCCTATCCCTACATGGCGCGGGAAACACCATATATTTT
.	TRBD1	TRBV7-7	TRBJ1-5	CASSSFDREKQPQHF	TGTGCTAGCAGCTCGTTTGACAGGGAGAAGCAGCCCCAGCATTTT
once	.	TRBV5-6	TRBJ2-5	CASSLPAGIETQYF	TGTGCCAGCAGCTTGCCCGCGGGGATAGAGACCCAGTACTTC
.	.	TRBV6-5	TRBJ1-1	CASSRGSVTEAFF	TGTGCCAGCAGTAGGGGCTCGGTCACTGAAGCTTTCTTT
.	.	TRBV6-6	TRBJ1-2	CASSDYRATYGYTF	TGTGCCAGCAGTGACTATCGGGCTACCTATGGCTACACCTTC
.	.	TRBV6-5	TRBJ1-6	CASSYGQENSPLHF	TGTGCCAGCAGTTACGGACAAGAAAATTCACCCCTCCACTTT
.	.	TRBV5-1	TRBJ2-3	CASSSAEPTNTQYF	TGCGCCAGCAGCTCCGCGGAGCCCACGAATACGCAGTATTTT
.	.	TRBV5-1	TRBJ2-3	CASSSESASLDTQYF	TGCGCCAGCAGCTCCGAATCAGCTAGCCTGGATACGCAGTATTTT
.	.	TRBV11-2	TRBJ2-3	CASSWYTDTQYF	TGTGCCAGCAGCTGGTACACAGATACGCAGTATTTT
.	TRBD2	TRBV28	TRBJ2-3	CASSLSSGGRDTQYF	TGTGCCAGCAGTTTATCCAGCGGGGGCCGAGATACGCAGTATTTT
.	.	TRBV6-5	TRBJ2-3	CASTRGSLSTDTQYF	TGTGCCAGCACGAGGGGGTCCCTTAGCACAGATACGCAGTATTTT
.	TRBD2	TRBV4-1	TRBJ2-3	CASSLGSGLTTDTQYF	TGCGCCAGCAGCCTAGGATCGGGACTAACCACAGATACGCAGTATTTT
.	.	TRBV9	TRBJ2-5	CASSVEALARETQYF	TGTGCCAGCAGCGTAGAAGCTCTAGCCCGGGAGACCCAGTACTTC
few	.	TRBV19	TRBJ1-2	CASSMGGYGYTF	TGTGCCAGTAGTATGGGAGGGTATGGCTACACCTTC
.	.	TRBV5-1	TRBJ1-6	CASSLDSNNSPLHF	TGCGCCAGCAGCCTCGACAGCAATAATTCACCCCTCCACTTT
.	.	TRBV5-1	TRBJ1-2	CASSLDRAVDGYTF	TGCGCCAGCAGCTTGGACCGGGCGGTGGATGGCTACACCTTC
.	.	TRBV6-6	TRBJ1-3	CASGGSGNTIYF	TGTGCCAGCGGGGGGTCTGGAAACACCATATATTTT
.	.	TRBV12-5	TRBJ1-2	CASGRSRDNYGYTF	TGTGCTAGTGGCCGCTCACGAGACAACTATGGCTACACCTTC
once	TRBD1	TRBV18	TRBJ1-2	CASSPQGAEGYTF	TGTGCCAGCTCACCCCAGGGGGCTGAGGGCTACACCTTC
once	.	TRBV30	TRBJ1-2	CAWERTSPNGYTF	TGTGCCTGGGAACGGACCTCACCCAATGGCTACACCTTC
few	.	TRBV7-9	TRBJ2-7	CASSSFAEEGGVF	TGTGCCAGCAGTTCATTCGCCGAGGAGGGAGGAGTGTTC
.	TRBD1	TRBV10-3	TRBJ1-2	CAISEGWTGAPYGYTF	TGTGCCATCAGTGAGGGGTGGACAGGGGCCCCCTATGGCTACACCTTC
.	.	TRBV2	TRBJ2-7	CASSEEGLALSYEQYF	TGTGCCAGCAGCGAAGAGGGTCTAGCTCTCTCCTACGAGCAGTACTTC
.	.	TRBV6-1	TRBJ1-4	CASREASTNEKLFF	TGTGCCAGCAGGGAGGCATCAACTAATGAAAAACTGTTTTTT
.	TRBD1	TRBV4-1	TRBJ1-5	CASSQRQGFNQPQHF	TGCGCCAGCAGCCAAAGACAGGGATTTAATCAGCCCCAGCATTTT
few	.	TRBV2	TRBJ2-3	CASSGDSPDTQYF	TGTGCCAGCAGCGGGGATTCACCAGATACGCAGTATTTT
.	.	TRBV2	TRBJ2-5	CASSEGETQYF	TGTGCCAGCAGTGAAGGGGAGACCCAGTACTTC
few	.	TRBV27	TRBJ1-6	CATGQPYNSPLHF	TGTGCCACCGGACAGCCTTATAATTCACCCCTCCACTTT